Each of the 28 T cell receptor beta chains below was sequenced from the same sample in a study of CD8 T cells in Susac syndrome. RNA, at about 0.45 to 1 ug, was reverse transcribed with random hexamers. TCRdb independently ran MiXCR on the immunoSEQ multiplex PCR reads; one entry per CDR3 protein. The sample holds 100,000 or so distinct CDR3 sequences, approximately 90% seen once. Sequenced: CD8+ T cells from PBMCs. Source of these receptors: a human donor in good health.

Here the CDR3 reads CASSLRTGARTEAFF. The CDR3 DNA follows: TGTGCCAGCAGCCTCCGGACCGGGGCGAGGACTGAAGCTTTCTTT. The rearrangement uses TRBV14 and TRBJ1-1; TRBD1 might be the D (5 bases). This CDR3 spans 15 amino acids. Germline V CDR1 and CDR2: SGHDN, FVKESK. Trimming removed 4 bases from V and 5 bases from J, with 17 bases in between. The whole variable domain, remainder taken from reference TRBV14 and TRBJ1-1, is EAGVTQFPSHSVIEKGQTVTLRCDPISGHDNLYWYRRVMGKEIKFLLHFVKESKQDESGMPNNRFLAERTGGTYSTLKVQPAELEDSGVYFCASSLRTGARTEAFFGQGTRLTVV.

V is TRBV11-2 and J is TRBJ2-1; the match to TRBD2 covers 8 bases. From germline, CDR1 is SGHAT and CDR2 FQNNGV. The CDR3 spans 18 residues. V was pared by 4 bases and J by 0 bases, with 11 bases of the junction left unmatched. The DNA for the CDR3 is TGTGCCAGCAGCTCGCGCGGGGCGGGGGGCCCCTCCTACAATGAGCAGTTCTTC. Encoded protein: CASSSRGAGGPSYNEQFF.

The chain is built from TRBV11-2 and TRBJ1-1, with D hard to call. The CDR3 is 15 amino acids. V was shortened by 5 bases and J by 4 bases, with 17 bases between the two germline ends. Germline loops: CDR1 SGHAT, CDR2 FQNNGV. CDR3 nucleotide sequence: TGTGCCAGCAGCCCGCCCTGGGTGAAGGGCACTGAAGCTTTCTTT. Residues: CASSPPWVKGTEAFF.

The chain combines TRBV25-1 with TRBJ1-2; maybe TRBD1 (6 bases). The V end lost 3 bases, the J end lost 3 bases, and 26 bases lay between the germline ends. The CDR3 length is 19 residues. Germline CDR1 and CDR2: MGHDK and SYGVNS. The CDR3 region has the DNA TGTGCCAGCAGTGATCCGGGAGAGTTGACAACGCACAGGGACTATGGCTACACCTTC. Translated: CASSDPGELTTHRDYGYTF.

The V gene is TRBV5-1, the J gene TRBJ2-1, with TRBD2 matching 13 bases. This CDR3 is 17 amino acids long. J was trimmed by 2 bases and V by 4 bases; bases with no gene match: 6. Looked up from germline, CDR1 is SGHRS and CDR2 is YFSETQ. The CDR3 is CASSSGLAGDPYNEQFF. As DNA, the CDR3 is TGCGCCAGCAGCAGCGGACTAGCGGGAGACCCCTACAATGAGCAGTTCTTC.

The rearrangement uses TRBV9 and TRBJ2-7; 9 bases fit TRBD2. Looked up from germline, CDR1 is SGDLS and CDR2 is YYNGEE. The CDR3 is made up of 16 amino acids. V gave up 3 bases and J gave up 5 bases; unmatched junction bases: 12. CDR3 sequence (DNA): TGTGCCAGCAGCGCCGGTACGCTAGCGGGGCTCAACGAGCAGTACTTC. It encodes CASSAGTLAGLNEQYF.

V usage is TRBV19 and J usage is TRBJ1-5; 8 bases fit TRBD1. This CDR3 has 13 residues. The J segment lost 7 bases and the V segment lost 6 bases, leaving 5 bases of the junction unmatched. Germline-derived CDR1 and CDR2 are LNHDA and SQIVND (reference sequence). CDR3 sequence (DNA): TGTGCCAGTAGGGAGACAGGGGAACAGCCCCAGCATTTT. It encodes CASRETGEQPQHF. Drawing the rest from reference TRBV19 and TRBJ1-5, the complete variable domain is DGGITQSPKYLFRKEGQNVTLSCEQNLNHDAMYWYRQDPGQGLRLIYYSQIVNDFQKGDIAEGYSVSREKKESFPLTVTSAQKNPTAFYLCASRETGEQPQHFGDGTRLSIL.

This chain joins TRBV6-2 or TRBV6-3 and TRBJ1-1; D perhaps matches TRBD1 (6 bases). The CDR3 spans 16 residues. Trimming pared 2 bases from V and 1 base from J, leaving 14 bases between. CDR1 MNHEY and CDR2 SVGEGT come from the germline V gene. In DNA, the CDR3 is TGTGCCAGCAGTTACCCCTCTGGGGGCCGGAACACTGAAGCTTTCTTT. This codes for CASSYPSGGRNTEAFF.

The chain is built from TRBV20-1 and TRBJ2-4, with D uncertain. The CDR3 loop spans 14 amino acids. Trimming removed 2 bases at V and 1 base at J, with 9 bases between. Germline V lookup: CDR1 DFQATT, CDR2 SNEGSKA (reference sequence). CDR3 DNA: TGCAGTGCTAGAAACCTAGTTGCCAAAAACATTCAGTACTTC. It encodes CSARNLVAKNIQYF.

The V call is TRBV19, the J call TRBJ2-5, with a tentative D call TRBD1 (6 bases). This CDR3 has 14 residues. Between the trimmed V and J ends, which lost 3 bases and 5 bases, there was a span of 13 bases. CDR1 and CDR2 (germline): LNHDA, SQIVND (reference sequence). This chain's CDR3 is CASSILGAEETQYF. CDR3 bases: TGTGCCAGTAGTATTTTGGGGGCGGAGGAGACCCAGTACTTC.

The chain carries TRBV7-6 and TRBJ1-1; no clear D. Trimming shortened V by 1 base and J by 4 bases, and 13 bases separated the two germline ends. Germline V gene data show CDR1 as SGHVS and CDR2 as FNYEAQ. This CDR3 comprises 15 residues. CDR3 sequence reads: CASSLGSGPGTEAFF. In DNA, the CDR3 is TGTGCCAGCAGCTTAGGATCGGGCCCTGGCACTGAAGCTTTCTTT.

This clonotype was observed a few times. The chain uses TRBV6-5 and TRBJ2-7; D unclear. Germline CDR1 reads MNHEY; CDR2 reads SVGAGI. The CDR3 is 10 amino acids. V was trimmed by 8 bases and J by 7 bases, leaving 9 bases between them. The CDR3 spells CASPLGEQYF. The CDR3 DNA reads as TGTGCCAGCCCACTCGGTGAGCAGTACTTC.

This chain uses TRBV3-1 with TRBJ2-7; 10 nucleotides match TRBD2. The CDR3 is 21 residues long. J was trimmed by 2 bases and V by 1 base; bases with no gene match: 20. From germline, CDR1 is LGHDT and CDR2 YNNKEL (reference sequence). The CDR3 DNA reads as TGTGCCAGCAGCCAAGTTTGTAGGGGGTCCGAGAGGACTAGCGGAACCTACGAGCAGTACTTC. Protein: CASSQVCRGSERTSGTYEQYF.

V and J are TRBV6-2 or TRBV6-3 and TRBJ2-2, with 7 bases that match TRBD2. Trimming cost V 6 bases and J 10 bases; bases outside gene matches: 20. The germline V gene encodes CDR1 MNHEY and CDR2 SVGEGT. The CDR3 contains 17 residues. CDR3 sequence (DNA): TGTGCCAGCAGAGGATTGGAAACCGGGACTACTTCCGAGGAGCTGTTTTTT. Translation: CASRGLETGTTSEELFF.

J is TRBJ2-7 and V is TRBV20-1; D may match TRBD1 or TRBD2 (5 bases each). The CDR3 contains 13 residues. Trimming stripped 5 bases from V and 2 bases from J, with 13 bases between. From germline, CDR1 is DFQATT and CDR2 SNEGSKA (reference sequence). CDR3 region: CSASPGRTYEQYF. CDR3 bases: TGCAGTGCTTCCCCGGGACGAACCTACGAGCAGTACTTC.

The chain combines TRBV7-3 with TRBJ2-5; 9 bases agree with TRBD1. Trimming removed 4 bases from V and 4 bases from J; junction bases left unmatched: 10. This CDR3 has 16 amino acids. In germline, CDR1 is SGHTA, CDR2 FQGTGA. The CDR3: CASSSPLGTGRETQYF. The CDR3, as DNA: TGTGCCAGCAGCTCCCCTTTAGGGACAGGGAGAGAGACCCAGTACTTC.

V gene TRBV18 combines with J gene TRBJ2-3, with 10 bases identical to TRBD2. CDR3 length: 15 amino acids. The trim removed 4 bases at V and 4 bases at J, leaving 5 bases unmatched. From germline, CDR1 is KGHSH and CDR2 LQKENI. The CDR3 reads CASSLGLADPDTQYF. CDR3 DNA sequence: TGTGCCAGCTCACTTGGACTAGCGGACCCAGATACGCAGTATTTT.

J is TRBJ1-5 and V is TRBV19; 9 nucleotides match TRBD1. The CDR3 is 15 amino acids. J lost 6 bases, V lost 6 bases, and 9 bases had no gene match. Looked up from germline, CDR1 is LNHDA and CDR2 is SQIVND (reference sequence). CDR3 residues: CASRPGTGNGQPQHF. The CDR3 DNA is TGTGCCAGTAGACCCGGGACAGGGAATGGTCAGCCCCAGCATTTT. Full variable domain (outside the CDR3, taken from reference TRBV19 and TRBJ1-5): DGGITQSPKYLFRKEGQNVTLSCEQNLNHDAMYWYRQDPGQGLRLIYYSQIVNDFQKGDIAEGYSVSREKKESFPLTVTSAQKNPTAFYLCASRPGTGNGQPQHFGDGTRLSIL.

In DNA form, the CDR3 reads TGCAGCGTTGAGGGACAGGGAGGGGACACTGAAGCTTTCTTT. It is translated as CSVEGQGGDTEAFF. This chain joins TRBV29-1 and TRBJ1-1; 9 nucleotides match TRBD1. Germline CDR1 SQVTM, CDR2 ANQGSEA. Germline trimming cut 3 bases from V and 3 bases from J; bases unmatched to any gene: 5. The length of the CDR3 is 14 residues.

The chain employs TRBV4-2 and TRBJ2-7; 7 bases line up with TRBD2. The CDR3 contains 14 residues. The ends lost 1 base at V and 3 bases at J; junction bases unmatched: 3. Looked up from germline, CDR1 is LGHNA and CDR2 is YNFKEQ. CDR3 DNA: TGTGCCAGCAGCCAAGCCGGCGGGGGCTACGAGCAGTACTTC. Amino acid sequence: CASSQAGGGYEQYF.

This chain joins TRBV7-9 and TRBJ1-1, with TRBD1 identical over 7 bases. The CDR3 contains 13 residues. Trimming at V came to 7 bases and at J to 8 bases, leaving 10 bases not matched to a gene. Germline V CDR1 and CDR2: SEHNR, FQNEAQ (reference sequence). DNA for the CDR3: TGTGCCAGCATAGCCCAGGGGGTGGCAGAAGCTTTCTTT. Its protein product is CASIAQGVAEAFF.

Points on this clonotype: At one end, the junction sequence differs from germline, possibly due to a read error. V gene TRBV13 combines with J gene TRBJ2-5; no clear D gene. The CDR3 covers 14 residues. The germline V gene has CDR1 PRHDT and CDR2 FYEKMQ (reference sequence). DNA for the CDR3: TGTACCAGCAGCTTAGTAGGCGACCAAGAGACCCAGTACTTC. It encodes CTSSLVGDQETQYF.

The CDR3 protein is CASSPYRVALDTDTQYF. In DNA, the CDR3 is TGTGCCAGCAGCCCATACAGGGTAGCTCTGGACACAGATACGCAGTATTTT. This sequence joins TRBV7-3 and TRBJ2-3; a weak D match, TRBD1 (6 bases). Germline V lookup: CDR1 SGHTA, CDR2 FQGTGA. Trimming stripped 5 bases from V and 2 bases from J, with 20 bases between. The CDR3 extends over 17 amino acids.

The chain recombines TRBV19 with TRBJ1-1, with a tentative D call TRBD1 (6 bases). Germline-derived CDR1 and CDR2 are LNHDA and SQIVND (reference sequence). The CDR3 contains 15 residues. V was cut by 7 bases and J by 7 bases, with 22 bases left in between. CDR3 DNA sequence: TGTGCCAGTAAACCAGGGGTCCTCCAGGCGGGTGAAGCTTTCTTT. Translation gives CASKPGVLQAGEAFF.

The chain employs TRBV4-3 and TRBJ2-2; D perhaps matches TRBD1 (5 bases). CDR1 is LGHNA, CDR2 YSLEER, per germline. The ends were cut back, 0 bases at V and 4 bases at J, with 12 bases in the middle. The CDR3 spans 16 residues. The chain's CDR3 is CASSQDFQGGTGELFF. The CDR3 DNA reads TGCGCCAGCAGCCAAGATTTTCAGGGCGGCACCGGGGAGCTGTTTTTT.

This chain joins TRBV7-3 and TRBJ2-7, with D perhaps matching TRBD2 (6 bases). This CDR3 comprises 13 residues. Trimming pared 5 bases from V and 6 bases from J, leaving 14 bases between. CDR1 and CDR2 (germline): SGHTA, FQGTGA. The CDR3 reads CASSTRGAGEQYF. Here the CDR3 DNA reads TGTGCCAGCAGCACTCGCGGGGCAGGCGAGCAGTACTTC. Filled out from reference TRBV7-3 and TRBJ2-7, the complete variable domain reads GAGVSQTPSNKVTEKGKYVELRCDPISGHTALYWYRQSLGQGPEFLIYFQGTGAADDSGLPNDRFFAVRPEGSVSTLKIQRTERGDSAVYLCASSTRGAGEQYFGPGTRLTVT.

The V gene is TRBV20-1, the J gene TRBJ2-7; tentative D call: TRBD1 (5 bases). Germline values: CDR1 DFQATT, CDR2 SNEGSKA (reference sequence). V lost 0 bases and J 3 bases, leaving 12 bases between the germline ends. There are 14 residues in the CDR3. This chain's CDR3 is CSARDPGHDYEQYF. CDR3 in DNA: TGCAGTGCTAGAGATCCCGGACACGACTACGAGCAGTACTTC.

This clonotype was seen once. The rearrangement joins TRBV29-1 to TRBJ2-5, with D unresolved. Looked up from germline, CDR1 is SQVTM and CDR2 is ANQGSEA. The CDR3 is made up of 12 amino acids. Trimming shortened V by 7 bases and J by 1 base, and 10 bases separated the two germline ends. The CDR3 loop is CSASPIQETQYF. The CDR3 DNA sequence: TGCAGCGCATCGCCCATCCAAGAGACCCAGTACTTC.